The 22 T cell receptor beta chains below all came from one sample that was sequenced in a study of CD8+CD57+ T cells in acquired aplastic anemia. Both TCR beta VDJ combination and CDR3 sequence profiling were carried out. Genomic DNA was the template for this profiling. TCRdb called the reads again in MiXCR, with one record for every CDR3 protein. The data show about 150,000 distinct CDR3 sequences, about 50% seen once. Patients chosen for sequencing had shown CD8+CD57+ cell expansion by flow cytometry. Sequenced material: sorted CD4+, CD8+, or CD8+CD57+ T cells (not recorded which) from PBMCs. All receptors come from a human donor with aplastic anemia.

This clonotype showed up many times. The rearrangement joins TRBV5-8 to TRBJ1-4; D unclear. From germline, CDR1 is SGHTS and CDR2 YDEGEE. The CDR3 is 16 amino acids. V lost 5 bases and J lost 4, with 18 bases in between. The CDR3: CASSRIERRGNEKLFF. In nucleotides, the CDR3 is TGTGCCAGCAGTCGGATCGAAAGACGGGGTAATGAAAAACTGTTTTTT. The full variable domain, with the rest looked up from reference TRBV5-8 and TRBJ1-4, is EAGVTQSPTHLIKTRGQQATLRCSPISGHTSVYWYQQALGLGLQFLLWYDEGEERNRGNFPPRFSGRQFPNYSSELNVNALELEDSALYLCASSRIERRGNEKLFFGSGTQLSVL.

This sequence joins TRBV20-1 and TRBJ2-3; 10 nucleotides agree with TRBD2. CDR1 is DFQATT, CDR2 SNEGSKA, per germline (reference sequence). The junction had 11 bases not matched to a gene; V was cut back by 6 bases and J by 2 bases. CDR3 size: 16 residues. This chain's CDR3 is CSAVRIAGGPTDTQYF. DNA of the CDR3: TGCAGTGCAGTAAGAATAGCGGGAGGCCCCACAGATACGCAGTATTTT.

This sequence joins TRBV3-1 and TRBJ2-1, with TRBD2 matching over 9 bases. V gave up 1 base and J gave up 7 bases; unmatched junction bases: 8. This CDR3 spans 16 amino acids. CDR1 is LGHDT, CDR2 YNNKEL, per germline (reference sequence). CDR3 protein: CASSQAGGGAGNEQFF. DNA for the CDR3: TGTGCCAGCAGCCAAGCTGGCGGGGGGGCCGGTAATGAGCAGTTCTTC.

This clonotype was counted a few times. The V call is TRBV6-1, the J call TRBJ2-5, with 13 bases lining up with TRBD2. This CDR3 comprises 18 residues. V lost 5 bases to trimming and J lost 5 bases; unmatched junction nucleotides: 14. Germline V CDR1 and CDR2: MNHNS, SASEGT. This CDR3 reads CASSRGQGLAGLRETQYF. CDR3 in DNA: TGTGCCAGCAGTCGGGGACAGGGACTAGCGGGGCTGCGGGAGACCCAGTACTTC.

This clonotype was found many times. The chain combines TRBV6-1 with TRBJ1-2; no firm D call. The V gene's germline CDR1 is MNHNS and CDR2 SASEGT. V lost 8 bases to trimming and J lost 2 bases, with 12 bases between them. This CDR3 is built from 13 residues. CDR3 DNA sequence: TGTGCCAGCTTTAAAAGAGCGAACTATGGCTACACCTTC. It codes for CASFKRANYGYTF.

The table lists this clonotype with many counts. V gene TRBV12-3 or TRBV12-4 combines with J gene TRBJ2-7; 11 bases align to TRBD1. The J segment lost 6 bases and the V segment lost 3 bases, leaving 4 bases of the junction unmatched. This CDR3 has 14 residues. CDR3 amino acids: CASSFGTGGSEQYF. The CDR3 nucleotides read TGTGCCAGCAGTTTTGGGACAGGGGGGAGCGAGCAGTACTTC.

This clonotype was counted many times. This rearrangement joins TRBV6-1 to TRBJ1-1; D ambiguous. V gave up 6 bases and J gave up 1 base, with 15 bases separating them. This CDR3 spans 15 amino acids. Looked up from germline, CDR1 is MNHNS and CDR2 is SASEGT. The CDR3 DNA follows: TGTGCCAGCAGCCACGTCCGAGGATGGAACACTGAAGCTTTCTTT. It yields the protein CASSHVRGWNTEAFF.

V is TRBV5-1 and J is TRBJ2-5, with 7 bases lining up with TRBD2. The CDR3 runs to 13 residues. Germline V CDR1 and CDR2: SGHRS, YFSETQ. V shed 7 bases, J shed 4 bases, and the junction held 7 bases outside the gene matches. CDR3 amino acids: CASASGTGETQYF. The DNA for the CDR3 is TGCGCCAGCGCCAGCGGGACTGGAGAGACCCAGTACTTC.

Sample share makes this clonotype medium-sized. The gene calls are TRBV7-9 and TRBJ2-2; tentative D call: TRBD2 (5 bases). CDR3 length: 15 amino acids. V was shortened by 6 bases and J by 7 bases, with 18 bases between the two germline ends. The germline V gene has CDR1 SEHNR and CDR2 FQNEAQ (reference sequence). The CDR3 region has the DNA TGTGCCAGCAGTTTGGACTCCCCACCGTTCGGGGAGCTGTTTTTT. Encoded protein: CASSLDSPPFGELFF.

The chain joins TRBV5-8 to TRBJ2-1; perhaps D is TRBD1 or TRBD2 (5 bases each). The CDR3 covers 14 residues. Germline CDR1 and CDR2: SGHTS and YDEGEE. V shed 6 bases and J shed 5 bases, with 15 bases lying between them. CDR3 sequence reads: CASTLGGVDNEQFF. Written as DNA, the CDR3 is TGTGCCAGCACCCTTGGGGGAGTAGACAATGAGCAGTTCTTC.

The chain links TRBV20-1 to TRBJ1-6; TRBD1 aligns across 7 bases. CDR1 and CDR2 (germline): DFQATT, SNEGSKA (reference sequence). The CDR3 runs 15 residues. V shed 3 bases and J 5 bases; nucleotides not matched to a gene: 7. The CDR3 bases are TGCAGTGCTAGGAGGGGGCGGGAAAATAATTCACCCCTCCACTTT. It codes for CSARRGRENNSPLHF.

V is TRBV11-1 and J is TRBJ2-1; 10 bases are shared with TRBD2. V lost 4 bases to trimming and J lost 4 bases; unmatched junction nucleotides: 10. This CDR3 region has 17 residues. The germline gives CDR1 SGHAT, CDR2 FQDESV (reference sequence). The CDR3 spells CASSSRVSSGGYNEQFF. The CDR3 bases are TGTGCCAGCAGCTCGCGTGTTTCTAGCGGGGGATACAATGAGCAGTTCTTC.

This clonotype was found many times. The V gene is TRBV27, the J gene TRBJ2-3, with TRBD1 matching over 9 bases. CDR1 and CDR2 (germline): MNHEY, SMNVEV (reference sequence). Trimming cost V 4 bases and J 5 bases; bases outside gene matches: 10. The CDR3 extends over 16 amino acids. DNA for the CDR3: TGTGCCAGCAGTTCCACCCCCGGACAGGGGAAAGATACGCAGTATTTT. Translation gives CASSSTPGQGKDTQYF.

This clonotype was seen a single time. CDR3 loop: CASSLAAMNTEAFF. The CDR3 DNA is TGCGCCAGCAGCTTGGCAGCCATGAACACTGAAGCTTTCTTT. V gene TRBV5-1 combines with J gene TRBJ1-1, with D uncertain. Trimming stripped 0 bases from V and 0 bases from J, with 6 bases between. Germline V gene sequence: CDR1 SGHRS, CDR2 YFSETQ. This CDR3 has 14 residues.

The V and J genes are TRBV15 and TRBJ1-1; a possible D gene is TRBD1 (5 bases). Germline V gene lookup returns CDR1 LNHNV and CDR2 YYDKDF (reference sequence). The CDR3 runs 14 residues. Trimming cost V 4 bases and J 8 bases, with 17 bases left between them. In DNA form, the CDR3 reads TGTGCCACCAGCAAGCCAGACAGAGGAAGAGAAGCTTTCTTT. Encoded protein: CATSKPDRGREAFF.

As for this clonotype: One end of the junction is discordant with germline, which a read error may explain. The chain links TRBV6-2 or TRBV6-3 to TRBJ2-3; TRBD2 agrees at 15 bases. Germline CDR1 is MNHEY and CDR2 is SVGEGT. This CDR3 is built from 15 residues. CDR3 sequence (DNA): TGTGCCAGCACCCGGACTAGCGGGGGGGCAGATACGCACTATTTT. It translates to CASTRTSGGADTHYF.

This clonotype came up many times. The rearrangement links TRBV6-1 to TRBJ2-3; D is perhaps TRBD2 (6 bases). V was trimmed by 6 bases and J by 4 bases, leaving 11 bases between them. Looked up from germline, CDR1 is MNHNS and CDR2 is SASEGT. The CDR3 contains 13 residues. CDR3 bases: TGTGCCAGCAGGATAGCGGACTCAGATACGCAGTATTTT. It encodes CASRIADSDTQYF.

The chain employs TRBV29-1 and TRBJ1-1, with 12 bases fitting TRBD1. The J segment lost 8 bases and the V segment lost 3 bases, leaving 7 bases of the junction unmatched. CDR3 length: 14 amino acids. Germline loops: CDR1 SQVTM, CDR2 ANQGSEA. The CDR3 sequence is CSVDVGQGAREAFF. CDR3 DNA sequence: TGCAGCGTTGACGTGGGACAGGGGGCGCGCGAAGCTTTCTTT.

This chain joins TRBV2 and TRBJ2-7, with D hard to call. CDR3 size: 17 residues. Germline V CDR1 and CDR2: SNHLY, FYNNEI. Trimming cost V 6 bases and J 3 bases, with 24 bases left between them. The CDR3 DNA is TGTGCCAGCAGGGGAAGAGTCGACACTAATGATTACTACGAGCAGTACTTC. Translating gives CASRGRVDTNDYYEQYF. The full variable domain, its missing parts supplied by reference TRBV2 and TRBJ2-7, is EPEVTQTPSHQVTQMGQEVILRCVPISNHLYFYWYRQILGQKVEFLVSFYNNEISEKSEIFDDQFSVERPDGSNFTLKIRSTKLEDSAMYFCASRGRVDTNDYYEQYFGPGTRLTVT.

The genes are TRBV3-1 and TRBJ2-1; D not certain. This CDR3 has 14 residues. V lost 7 bases and J lost 4, with 14 bases in between. Germline V gene lookup returns CDR1 LGHDT and CDR2 YNNKEL (reference sequence). The CDR3 sequence is CASTDRQHYNEQFF. DNA of the CDR3: TGTGCCAGCACCGATAGACAACATTACAATGAGCAGTTCTTC.

This clonotype was seen more than once but under ten times. A much larger clone sits a single nucleotide away, making a read error possible. The chain has TRBV11-2 and TRBJ2-3, with a weak D call TRBD2 (7 bases). There are 18 residues in the CDR3. The germline CDR1 and CDR2 sequences are SGHAT and FQNNGV. Trimming took 6 bases from V and 3 from J, leaving 25 bases between them. The CDR3 here is CASRPEGGGASRTDTQYF. CDR3 DNA: TGTGCCAGCAGGCCTGAGGGGGGGGGCGCATCTAGGACAGATACGCAGTATTTT.

This clonotype was counted at least ten times. The chain employs TRBV20-1 and TRBJ1-5; 9 nucleotides line up with TRBD1. J was trimmed by 4 bases and V by 1 base; bases with no gene match: 2. Germline V lookup: CDR1 DFQATT, CDR2 SNEGSKA (reference sequence). The CDR3 has 14 amino acids. The CDR3 loop reads CSARGDRENQPQHF. The CDR3 nucleotides are TGCAGTGCTAGAGGGGACAGGGAGAATCAGCCCCAGCATTTT.